One T cell receptor (beta chain) is described in this entry. V lost 5 bases and J 4 bases, leaving 15 bases between the germline ends. Germline lookup yields CDR1 SQVTM and CDR2 ANQGSEA. The CDR3 consists of 13 residues. These data are taken from a study of blood T cell repertoires in COVID-19. In the source study's methods: Cell counts per sample came from amplifying reference gene primers. Generated by immunoSEQ multiplex PCR, the TCRdb table keeps only in-frame clones and is missing some. That table gives V, J and clone size, and the DNA gave D and trimming. The sample lists roughly 250,000 clones, around 81% seen once, with around a sixth in the top ten.

The chain joins TRBV29-1 to TRBJ2-7; a possible D gene is TRBD1 (5 bases). The receptor comes from a person aged 70 to 85 with COVID-19, enrolled during active disease. Sequencing used peripheral blood. CDR3 sequence: CSVRAGILYEQYF. The CDR3 nucleotides are TGCAGCGTTAGGGCAGGGATACTTTACGAGCAGTACTTC.